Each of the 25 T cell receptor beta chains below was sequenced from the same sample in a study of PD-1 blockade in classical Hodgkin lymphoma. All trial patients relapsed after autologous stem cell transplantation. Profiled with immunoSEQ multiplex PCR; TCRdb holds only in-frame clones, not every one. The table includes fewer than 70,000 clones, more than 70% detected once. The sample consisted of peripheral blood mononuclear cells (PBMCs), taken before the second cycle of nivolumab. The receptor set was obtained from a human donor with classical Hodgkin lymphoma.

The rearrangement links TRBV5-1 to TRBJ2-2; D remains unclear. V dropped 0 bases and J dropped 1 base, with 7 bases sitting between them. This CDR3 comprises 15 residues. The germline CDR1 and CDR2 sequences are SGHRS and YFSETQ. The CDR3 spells CASSLGPGNTGELFF. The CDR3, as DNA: TGCGCCAGCAGCTTGGGACCGGGGAACACCGGGGAGCTGTTTTTT.

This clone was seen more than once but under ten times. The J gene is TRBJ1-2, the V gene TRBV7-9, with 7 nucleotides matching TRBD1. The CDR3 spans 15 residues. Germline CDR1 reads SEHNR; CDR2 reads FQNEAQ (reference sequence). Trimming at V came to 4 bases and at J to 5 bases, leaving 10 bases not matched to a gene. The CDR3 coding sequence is TGTGCCAGCAGCTCCTCAGGGGGGGATCTGTATGGCTACACCTTC. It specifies CASSSSGGDLYGYTF. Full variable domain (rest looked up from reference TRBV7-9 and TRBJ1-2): DTGVSQNPRHKITKRGQNVTFRCDPISEHNRLYWYRQTLGQGPEFLTYFQNEAQLEKSRLLSDRFSAERPKGSFSTLEIQRTEQGDSAMYLCASSSSGGDLYGYTFGSGTRLTVV.

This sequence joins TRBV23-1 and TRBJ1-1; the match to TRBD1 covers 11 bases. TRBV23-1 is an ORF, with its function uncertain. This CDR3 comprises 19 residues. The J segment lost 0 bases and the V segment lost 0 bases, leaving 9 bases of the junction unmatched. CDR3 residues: CASSQSVGQGVRLNTEAFF. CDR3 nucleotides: TGCGCCAGCAGTCAATCCGTGGGACAGGGGGTCCGGCTGAACACTGAAGCTTTCTTT.

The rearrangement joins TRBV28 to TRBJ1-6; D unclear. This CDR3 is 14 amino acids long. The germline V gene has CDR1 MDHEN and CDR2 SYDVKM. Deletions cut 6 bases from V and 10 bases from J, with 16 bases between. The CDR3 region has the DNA TGTGCCAGCAGACCTCCCGAAAACAGATCACCCCTCCACTTT. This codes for CASRPPENRSPLHF.

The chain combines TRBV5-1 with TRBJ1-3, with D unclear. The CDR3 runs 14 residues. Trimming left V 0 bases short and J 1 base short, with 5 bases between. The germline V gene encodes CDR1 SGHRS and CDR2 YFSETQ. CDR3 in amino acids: CASSLAGSGNTIYF. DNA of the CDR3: TGCGCCAGCAGCTTGGCGGGATCTGGAAACACCATATATTTT. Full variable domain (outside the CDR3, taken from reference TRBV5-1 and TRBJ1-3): KAGVTQTPRYLIKTRGQQVTLSCSPISGHRSVSWYQQTPGQGLQFLFEYFSETQRNKGNFPGRFSGRQFSNSRSEMNVSTLELGDSALYLCASSLAGSGNTIYFGEGSWLTVV.

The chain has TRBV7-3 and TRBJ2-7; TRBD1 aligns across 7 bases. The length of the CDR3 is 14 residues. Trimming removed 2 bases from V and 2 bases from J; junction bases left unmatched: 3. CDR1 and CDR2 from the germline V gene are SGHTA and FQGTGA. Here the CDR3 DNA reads TGTGCCAGCAGCTTAGTAGGGGGCGCCTACGAGCAGTACTTC. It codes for CASSLVGGAYEQYF.

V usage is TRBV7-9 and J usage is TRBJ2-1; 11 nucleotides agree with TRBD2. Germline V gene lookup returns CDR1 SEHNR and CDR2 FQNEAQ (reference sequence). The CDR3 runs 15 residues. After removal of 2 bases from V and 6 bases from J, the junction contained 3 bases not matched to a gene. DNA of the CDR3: TGTGCCAGCAGCTTAATAGCGGGGGGGTTCAATGAGCAGTTCTTC. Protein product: CASSLIAGGFNEQFF.

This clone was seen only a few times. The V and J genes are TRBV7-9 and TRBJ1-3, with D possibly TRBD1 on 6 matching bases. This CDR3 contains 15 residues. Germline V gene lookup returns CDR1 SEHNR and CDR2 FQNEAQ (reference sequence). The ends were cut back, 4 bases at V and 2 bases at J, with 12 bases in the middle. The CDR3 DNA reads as TGTGCCAGCAGCTCGGACAGTATAACTGGAAACACCATATATTTT. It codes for CASSSDSITGNTIYF.

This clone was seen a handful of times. This CDR3 is CASSLDTLVGNTIYF. In DNA form, the CDR3 reads TGTGCCAGCAGCTTAGATACCCTCGTAGGAAACACCATATATTTT. The chain links TRBV7-9 to TRBJ1-3; D uncertain. CDR1 and CDR2 (germline): SEHNR, FQNEAQ (reference sequence). Between the trimmed V and J ends, which lost 1 base and 4 bases, there was a span of 11 bases. The CDR3 is made up of 15 amino acids.

The CDR3 reads CSGGPGDTQYF. The DNA for the CDR3 is TGCAGCGGGGGTCCTGGAGATACGCAGTATTTT. V usage is TRBV29-1 and J usage is TRBJ2-3; D uncertain. The CDR3 is 11 residues long. CDR1 and CDR2 (germline): SQVTM, ANQGSEA. V lost 7 bases and J 5 bases, leaving 10 bases between the germline ends.

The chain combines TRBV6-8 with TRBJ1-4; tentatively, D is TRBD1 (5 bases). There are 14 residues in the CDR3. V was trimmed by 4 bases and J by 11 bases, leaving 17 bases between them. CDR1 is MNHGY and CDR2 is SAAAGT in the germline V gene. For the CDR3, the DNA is TGTGCCAGCAGTTCGACAGAGGGGCCAACGAAACTGTTTTTT. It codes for CASSSTEGPTKLFF.

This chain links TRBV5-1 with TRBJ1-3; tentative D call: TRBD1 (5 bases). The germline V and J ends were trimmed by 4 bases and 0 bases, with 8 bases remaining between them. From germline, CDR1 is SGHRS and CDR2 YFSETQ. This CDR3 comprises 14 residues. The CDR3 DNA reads TGCGCCAGCAGCGGGGGAAACTCTGGAAACACCATATATTTT. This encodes CASSGGNSGNTIYF. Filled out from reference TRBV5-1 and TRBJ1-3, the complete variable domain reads KAGVTQTPRYLIKTRGQQVTLSCSPISGHRSVSWYQQTPGQGLQFLFEYFSETQRNKGNFPGRFSGRQFSNSRSEMNVSTLELGDSALYLCASSGGNSGNTIYFGEGSWLTVV.

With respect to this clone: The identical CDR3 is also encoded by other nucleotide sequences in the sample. CDR3 nucleotides: TGTGCCAGCAGCTTAGTTCAGGGGAACACTGAAGCTTTCTTT. The encoded protein is CASSLVQGNTEAFF. This rearrangement joins TRBV7-8 to TRBJ1-1; maybe TRBD1 (5 bases). Germline V gene sequence: CDR1 SGHVS, CDR2 FQNEAQ. Trimming pared 1 base from V and 1 base from J, leaving 7 bases between. The CDR3 sequence is 14 residues long. Full variable domain (missing parts from reference TRBV7-8 and TRBJ1-1): GAGVSQSPRYKVAKRGQDVALRCDPISGHVSLFWYQQALGQGPEFLTYFQNEAQLDKSGLPSDRFFAERPEGSVSTLKIQRTQQEDSAVYLCASSLVQGNTEAFFGQGTRLTVV.

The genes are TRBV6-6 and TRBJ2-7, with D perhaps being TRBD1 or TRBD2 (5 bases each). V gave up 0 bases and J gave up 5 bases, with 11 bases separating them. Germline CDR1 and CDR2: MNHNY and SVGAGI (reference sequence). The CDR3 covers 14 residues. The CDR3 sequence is CASSYSRGTDEQYF. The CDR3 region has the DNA TGTGCCAGCAGTTACTCGAGGGGCACCGACGAGCAGTACTTC.

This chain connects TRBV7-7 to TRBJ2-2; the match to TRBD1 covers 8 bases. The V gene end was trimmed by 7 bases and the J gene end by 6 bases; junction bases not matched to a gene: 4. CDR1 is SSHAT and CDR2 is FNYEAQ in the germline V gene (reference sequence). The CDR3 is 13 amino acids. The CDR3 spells CASTNRGAGELFF. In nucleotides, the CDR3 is TGTGCCAGCACTAACAGGGGGGCCGGGGAGCTGTTTTTT.

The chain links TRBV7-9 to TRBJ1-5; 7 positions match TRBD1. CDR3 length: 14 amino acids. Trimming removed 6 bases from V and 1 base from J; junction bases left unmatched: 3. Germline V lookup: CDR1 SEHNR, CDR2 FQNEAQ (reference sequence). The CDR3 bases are TGTGCCAGCAGGAGACAGGGCAGCAATCAGCCCCAGCATTTT. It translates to CASRRQGSNQPQHF.

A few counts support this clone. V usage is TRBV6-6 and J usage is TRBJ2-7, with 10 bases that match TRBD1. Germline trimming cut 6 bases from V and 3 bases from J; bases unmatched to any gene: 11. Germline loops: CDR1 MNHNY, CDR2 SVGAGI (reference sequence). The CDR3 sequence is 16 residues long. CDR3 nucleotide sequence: TGTGCCAGCAGAGACTCGGAAGGGACAGGGGACTACGAGCAGTACTTC. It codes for CASRDSEGTGDYEQYF.

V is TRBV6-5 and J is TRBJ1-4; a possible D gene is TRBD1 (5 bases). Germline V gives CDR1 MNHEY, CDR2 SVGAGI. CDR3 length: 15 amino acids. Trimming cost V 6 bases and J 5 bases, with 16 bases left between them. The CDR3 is CASRGLGGWNEKLFF. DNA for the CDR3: TGTGCCAGCAGGGGACTGGGGGGTTGGAATGAAAAACTGTTTTTT.

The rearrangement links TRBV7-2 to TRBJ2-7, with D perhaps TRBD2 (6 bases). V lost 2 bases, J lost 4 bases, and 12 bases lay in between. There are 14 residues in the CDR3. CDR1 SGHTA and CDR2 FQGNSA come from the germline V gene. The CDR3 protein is CASSLLGAGYEQYF. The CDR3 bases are TGTGCCAGCAGCTTACTCGGGGCGGGATACGAGCAGTACTTC.

The DNA of the CDR3 is TGCGCCAGCAGCTCGGGGGTGCGGGAGGAGCAGTTCTTC. Its translation is CASSSGVREEQFF. This chain connects TRBV5-1 to TRBJ2-1, with 7 bases that match TRBD2. CDR1 and CDR2 from the germline V gene are SGHRS and YFSETQ. Germline trimming cut 3 bases from V and 10 bases from J; bases unmatched to any gene: 7. The length of the CDR3 is 13 residues.

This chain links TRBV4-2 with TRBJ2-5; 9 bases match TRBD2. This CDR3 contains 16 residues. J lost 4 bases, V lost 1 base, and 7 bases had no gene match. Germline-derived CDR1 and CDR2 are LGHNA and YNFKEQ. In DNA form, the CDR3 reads TGTGCCAGCAGCCAAGGGGCGGCGGGGGGGCGAGAGACCCAGTACTTC. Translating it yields CASSQGAAGGRETQYF.

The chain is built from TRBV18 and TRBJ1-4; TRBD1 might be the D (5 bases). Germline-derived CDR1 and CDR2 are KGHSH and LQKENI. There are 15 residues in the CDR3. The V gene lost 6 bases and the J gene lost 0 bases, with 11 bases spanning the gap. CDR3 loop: CASSMPDTTNEKLFF. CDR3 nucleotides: TGTGCCAGCTCCATGCCGGACACAACTAATGAAAAACTGTTTTTT.

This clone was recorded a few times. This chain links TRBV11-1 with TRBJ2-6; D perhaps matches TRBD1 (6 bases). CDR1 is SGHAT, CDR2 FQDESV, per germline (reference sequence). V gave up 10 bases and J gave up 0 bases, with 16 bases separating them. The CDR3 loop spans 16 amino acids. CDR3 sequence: CAIRPRGSSGANVLTF. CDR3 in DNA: TGTGCCATTCGTCCGAGGGGGTCCTCTGGGGCCAACGTCCTGACTTTC.

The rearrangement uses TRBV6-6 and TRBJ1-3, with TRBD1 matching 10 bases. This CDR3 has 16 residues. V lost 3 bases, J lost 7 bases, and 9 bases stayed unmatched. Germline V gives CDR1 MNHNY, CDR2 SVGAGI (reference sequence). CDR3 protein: CASSYGAGTGDNTIYF. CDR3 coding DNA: TGTGCCAGCAGTTATGGGGCCGGGACAGGGGACAACACCATATATTTT.

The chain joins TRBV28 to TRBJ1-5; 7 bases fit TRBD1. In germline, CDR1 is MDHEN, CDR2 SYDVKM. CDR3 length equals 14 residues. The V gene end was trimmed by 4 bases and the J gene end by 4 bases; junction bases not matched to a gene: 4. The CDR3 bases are TGTGCCAGCAGTTGGACAGGTCTAAATCAGCCCCAGCATTTT. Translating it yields CASSWTGLNQPQHF.